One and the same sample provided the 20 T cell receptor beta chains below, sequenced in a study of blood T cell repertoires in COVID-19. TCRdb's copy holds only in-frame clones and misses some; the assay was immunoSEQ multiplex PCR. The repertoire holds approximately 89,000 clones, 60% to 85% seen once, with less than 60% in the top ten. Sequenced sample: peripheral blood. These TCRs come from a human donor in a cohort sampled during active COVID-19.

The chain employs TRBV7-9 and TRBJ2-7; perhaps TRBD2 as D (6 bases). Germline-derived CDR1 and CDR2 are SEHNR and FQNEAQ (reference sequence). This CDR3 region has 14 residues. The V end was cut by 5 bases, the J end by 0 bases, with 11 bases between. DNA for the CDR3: TGTGCCAGCAGCCGGGGGACCAACTCCTACGAGCAGTACTTC. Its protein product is CASSRGTNSYEQYF.

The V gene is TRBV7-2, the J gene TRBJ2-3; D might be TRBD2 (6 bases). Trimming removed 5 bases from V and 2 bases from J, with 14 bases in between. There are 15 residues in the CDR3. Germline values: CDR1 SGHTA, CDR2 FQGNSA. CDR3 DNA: TGTGCCAGCAGCCCTCGGGCGGGACCCACAGATACGCAGTATTTT. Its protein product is CASSPRAGPTDTQYF.

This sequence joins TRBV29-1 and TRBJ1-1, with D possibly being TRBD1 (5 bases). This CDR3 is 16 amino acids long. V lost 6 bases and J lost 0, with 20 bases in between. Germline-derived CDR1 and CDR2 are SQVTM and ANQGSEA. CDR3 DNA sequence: TGCAGCGTCCTCCCGGACAAGGAAAACTTGAACACTGAAGCTTTCTTT. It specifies CSVLPDKENLNTEAFF.

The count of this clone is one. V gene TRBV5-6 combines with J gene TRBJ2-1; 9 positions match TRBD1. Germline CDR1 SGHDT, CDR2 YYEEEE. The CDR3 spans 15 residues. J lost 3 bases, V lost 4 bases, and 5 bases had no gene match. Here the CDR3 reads CASSGPGQGYNEQFF. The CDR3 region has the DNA TGTGCCAGCAGCGGACCGGGACAGGGCTACAATGAGCAGTTCTTC.

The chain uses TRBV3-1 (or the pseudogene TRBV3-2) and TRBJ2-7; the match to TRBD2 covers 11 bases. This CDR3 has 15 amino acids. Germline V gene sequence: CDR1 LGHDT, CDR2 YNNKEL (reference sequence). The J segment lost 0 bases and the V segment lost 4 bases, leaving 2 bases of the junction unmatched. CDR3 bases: TGTGCCAGCAGCCCCCTAGCGGGAGGCTCCTACGAGCAGTACTTC. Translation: CASSPLAGGSYEQYF.

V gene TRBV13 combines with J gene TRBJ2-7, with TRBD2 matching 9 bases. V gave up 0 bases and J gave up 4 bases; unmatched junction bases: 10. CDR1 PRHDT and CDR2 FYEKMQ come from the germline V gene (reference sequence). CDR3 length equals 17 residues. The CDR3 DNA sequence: TGTGCCAGCAGCTTAGGGGAGGCGGGAGGGCCTATATACGAGCAGTACTTC. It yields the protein CASSLGEAGGPIYEQYF. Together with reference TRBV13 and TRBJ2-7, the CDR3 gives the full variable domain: AAGVIQSPRHLIKEKRETATLKCYPIPRHDTVYWYQQGPGQDPQFLISFYEKMQSDKGSIPDRFSAQQFSDYHSELNMSSLELGDSALYFCASSLGEAGGPIYEQYFGPGTRLTVT.

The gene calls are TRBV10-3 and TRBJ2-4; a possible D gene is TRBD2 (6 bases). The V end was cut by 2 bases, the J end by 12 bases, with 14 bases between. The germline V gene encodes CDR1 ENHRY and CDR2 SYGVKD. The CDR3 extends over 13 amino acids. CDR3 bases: TGTGCCATCAGTGAGGCGAGGACTACCCATCAGTACTTC. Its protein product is CAISEARTTHQYF.

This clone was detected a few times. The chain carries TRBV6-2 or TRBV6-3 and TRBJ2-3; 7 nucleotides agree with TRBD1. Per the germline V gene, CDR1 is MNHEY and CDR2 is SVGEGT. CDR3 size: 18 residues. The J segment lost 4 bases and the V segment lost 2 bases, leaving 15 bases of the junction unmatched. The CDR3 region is CASSYPTDRTDLSDTQYF. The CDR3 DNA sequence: TGTGCCAGCAGTTACCCGACGGACAGGACCGATTTGTCAGATACGCAGTATTTT.

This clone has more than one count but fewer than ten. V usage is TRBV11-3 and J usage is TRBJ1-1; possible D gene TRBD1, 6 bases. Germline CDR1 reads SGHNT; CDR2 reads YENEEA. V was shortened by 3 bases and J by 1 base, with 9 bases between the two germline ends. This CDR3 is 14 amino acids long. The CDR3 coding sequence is TGTGCCAGCAGCTTGGGACACCAGAACACTGAAGCTTTCTTT. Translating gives CASSLGHQNTEAFF.

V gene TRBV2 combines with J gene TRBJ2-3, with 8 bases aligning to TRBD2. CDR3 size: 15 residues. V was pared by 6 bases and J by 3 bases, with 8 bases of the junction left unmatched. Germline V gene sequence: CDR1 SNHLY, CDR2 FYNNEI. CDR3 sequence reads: CASRVGGRTTDTQYF. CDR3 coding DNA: TGTGCCAGCAGGGTCGGCGGGAGGACTACAGATACGCAGTATTTT.

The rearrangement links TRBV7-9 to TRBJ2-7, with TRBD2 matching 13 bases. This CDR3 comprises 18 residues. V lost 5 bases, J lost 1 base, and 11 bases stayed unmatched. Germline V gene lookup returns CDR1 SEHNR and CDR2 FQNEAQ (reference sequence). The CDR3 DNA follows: TGTGCCAGCAGCCCCAGTGGGACTAGCGGGACCTTTTCCTACGAGCAGTACTTC. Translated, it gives CASSPSGTSGTFSYEQYF.

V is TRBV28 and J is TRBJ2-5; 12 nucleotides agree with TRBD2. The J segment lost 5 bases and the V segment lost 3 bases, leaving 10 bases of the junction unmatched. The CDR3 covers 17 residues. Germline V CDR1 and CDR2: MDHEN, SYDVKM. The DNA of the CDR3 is TGTGCCAGCAGTTTCCGGCTAGCGGGAGGGCCGGGGGAGACCCAGTACTTC. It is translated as CASSFRLAGGPGETQYF.

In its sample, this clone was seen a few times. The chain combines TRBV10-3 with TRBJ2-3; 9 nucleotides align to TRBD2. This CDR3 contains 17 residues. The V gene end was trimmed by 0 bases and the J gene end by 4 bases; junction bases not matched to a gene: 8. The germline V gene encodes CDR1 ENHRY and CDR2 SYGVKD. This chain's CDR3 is CAISESQGLAFADTQYF. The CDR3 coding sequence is TGTGCCATCAGTGAGTCGCAGGGACTAGCTTTCGCAGATACGCAGTATTTT.

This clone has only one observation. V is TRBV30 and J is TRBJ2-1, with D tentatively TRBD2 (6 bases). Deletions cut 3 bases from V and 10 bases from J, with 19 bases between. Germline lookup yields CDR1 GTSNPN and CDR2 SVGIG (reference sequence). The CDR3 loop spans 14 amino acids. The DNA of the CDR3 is TGTGCCTGGAGCGGCGGCGGGATCCTTTGGGAGCAGTTCTTC. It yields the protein CAWSGGGILWEQFF. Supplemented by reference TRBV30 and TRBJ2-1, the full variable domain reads SQTIHQWPATLVQPVGSPLSLECTVEGTSNPNLYWYRQAAGRGLQLLFYSVGIGQISSEVPQNLSASRPQDRQFILSSKKLLLSDSGFYLCAWSGGGILWEQFFGPGTRLTVL.

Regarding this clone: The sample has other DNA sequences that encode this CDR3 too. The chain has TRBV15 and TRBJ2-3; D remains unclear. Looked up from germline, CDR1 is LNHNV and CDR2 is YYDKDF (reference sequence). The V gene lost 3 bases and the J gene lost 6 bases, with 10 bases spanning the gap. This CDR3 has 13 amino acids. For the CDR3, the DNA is TGTGCCACCAGCAGGGCTAGTACTGATACGCAGTATTTT. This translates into CATSRASTDTQYF.

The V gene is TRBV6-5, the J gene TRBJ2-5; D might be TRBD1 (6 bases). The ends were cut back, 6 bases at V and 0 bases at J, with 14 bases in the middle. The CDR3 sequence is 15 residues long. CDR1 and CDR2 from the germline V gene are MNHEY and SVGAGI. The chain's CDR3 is CASSGSGGYQETQYF. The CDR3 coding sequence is TGTGCCAGCAGCGGTAGTGGGGGCTACCAAGAGACCCAGTACTTC.

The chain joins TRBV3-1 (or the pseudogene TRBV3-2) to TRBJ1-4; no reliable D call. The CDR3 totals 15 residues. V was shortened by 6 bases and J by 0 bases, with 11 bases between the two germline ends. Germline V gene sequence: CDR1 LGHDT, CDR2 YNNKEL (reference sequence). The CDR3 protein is CASRGDGTTNEKLFF. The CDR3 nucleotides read TGTGCCAGCAGAGGTGACGGGACAACTAATGAAAAACTGTTTTTT.

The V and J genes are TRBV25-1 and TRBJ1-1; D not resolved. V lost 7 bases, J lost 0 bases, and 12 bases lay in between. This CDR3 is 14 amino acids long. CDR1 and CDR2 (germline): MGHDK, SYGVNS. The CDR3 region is CASTRGVLNTEAFF. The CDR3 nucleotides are TGTGCCAGCACTCGTGGAGTTTTGAACACTGAAGCTTTCTTT.

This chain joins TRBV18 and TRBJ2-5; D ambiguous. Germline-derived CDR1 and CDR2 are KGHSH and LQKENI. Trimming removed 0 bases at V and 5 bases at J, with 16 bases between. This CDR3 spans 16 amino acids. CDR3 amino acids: CASSPPSGGSWETQYF. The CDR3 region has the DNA TGTGCCAGCTCACCACCATCTGGCGGTTCGTGGGAGACCCAGTACTTC.

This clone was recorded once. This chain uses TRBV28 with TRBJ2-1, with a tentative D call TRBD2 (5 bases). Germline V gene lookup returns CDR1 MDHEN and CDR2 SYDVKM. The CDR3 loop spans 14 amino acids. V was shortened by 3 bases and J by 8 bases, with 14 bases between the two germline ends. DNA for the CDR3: TGTGCCAGCAGTTTGCCAGCGGTGGGAGATGAGCAGTTCTTC. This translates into CASSLPAVGDEQFF.